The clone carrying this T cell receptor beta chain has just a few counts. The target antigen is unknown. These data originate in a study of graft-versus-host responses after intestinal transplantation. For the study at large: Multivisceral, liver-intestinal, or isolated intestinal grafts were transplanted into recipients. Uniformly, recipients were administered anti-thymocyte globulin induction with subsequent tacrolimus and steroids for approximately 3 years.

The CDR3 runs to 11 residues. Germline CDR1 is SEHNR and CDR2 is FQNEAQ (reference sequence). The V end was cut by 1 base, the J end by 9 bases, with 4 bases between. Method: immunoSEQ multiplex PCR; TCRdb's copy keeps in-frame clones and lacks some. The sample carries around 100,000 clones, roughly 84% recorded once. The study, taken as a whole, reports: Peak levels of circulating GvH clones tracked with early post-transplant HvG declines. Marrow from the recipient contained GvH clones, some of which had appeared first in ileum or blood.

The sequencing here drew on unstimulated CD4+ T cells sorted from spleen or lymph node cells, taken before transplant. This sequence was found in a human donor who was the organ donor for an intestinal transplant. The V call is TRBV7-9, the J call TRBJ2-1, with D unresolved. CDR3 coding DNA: TGTGCCAGCAGCTTAGTAGGTGAGCAGTTCTTC. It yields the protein CASSLVGEQFF.